These 26 T cell receptor beta chains originate from one sample sequenced in a study of a mutant IDH1 vaccine in newly diagnosed glioma. Time point: week 23, last vaccination. Alongside topical imiquimod, each dose of vaccine comprised 300 ug of mutant IDH1 20-mer peptide. Repertoires were generated with immunoSEQ multiplex PCR, while TCRdb's copy carries only in-frame clones and drops some. The data contain under 45,000 clones, 65% to 80% of them seen just once; the ten biggest clones take up about 5%. These receptors are not linked to any known antigen. Sequencing used PBMCs, obtained from a glioma patient whose treatment included an IDH1 peptide vaccine. The receptor set was obtained from a man aged 45-60 years with glioma.

The V gene is TRBV5-4, the J gene TRBJ2-4, with TRBD1 matching 10 bases. In germline, CDR1 is SGHNT, CDR2 YYREEE (reference sequence). V was pared by 2 bases and J by 7 bases, with 6 bases of the junction left unmatched. The length of the CDR3 is 15 residues. The CDR3 coding sequence is TGTGCCAGCAGCTTCCCCGGACAGGGGGAGAACATTCAGTACTTC. This sequence encodes CASSFPGQGENIQYF.

The chain uses TRBV7-2 and TRBJ2-5; perhaps TRBD1 as D (5 bases). The length of the CDR3 is 13 residues. CDR1 is SGHTA, CDR2 FQGNSA, per germline. V dropped 0 bases and J dropped 3 bases, with 5 bases sitting between them. In nucleotides, the CDR3 is TGTGCCAGCAGCTTAGCGGACAAAGAGACCCAGTACTTC. This codes for CASSLADKETQYF.

The rearrangement joins TRBV7-2 to TRBJ1-2; no firm D call. The germline V gene encodes CDR1 SGHTA and CDR2 FQGNSA. This CDR3 is 13 amino acids long. Trimming cost V 7 bases and J 8 bases, with 17 bases left between them. The CDR3 here is CASMPQRSLGYTF. The CDR3 DNA sequence: TGTGCCAGCATGCCCCAACGTTCGCTCGGCTACACCTTC.

The chain combines TRBV5-6 with TRBJ1-2, with D unclear. CDR1 is SGHDT and CDR2 is YYEEEE in the germline V gene. The germline V and J ends were trimmed by 1 base and 3 bases, with 4 bases remaining between them. The CDR3 sequence is 12 residues long. This CDR3 is CASSLRDYGYTF. The CDR3, as DNA: TGTGCCAGCAGCTTGCGTGACTATGGCTACACCTTC.

This CDR3 reads CASSLAGQQTEAFF. The CDR3 DNA follows: TGTGCCAGCAGCTTGGCGGGACAACAAACTGAAGCTTTCTTT. The chain has TRBV5-4 and TRBJ1-1, with a tentative D call TRBD1 (6 bases). Germline V gives CDR1 SGHNT, CDR2 YYREEE (reference sequence). Trimming shortened V by 0 bases and J by 5 bases, and 11 bases separated the two germline ends. The CDR3 is made up of 14 amino acids.

CDR3 sequence (DNA): TGTGCCAGCAGTTACTCGGAGCCACTCGGGGGCGAGCAGTACTTC. As protein: CASSYSEPLGGEQYF. The gene calls are TRBV6-6 and TRBJ2-7; D might be TRBD2 (6 bases). The CDR3 is 15 amino acids. Germline lookup yields CDR1 MNHNY and CDR2 SVGAGI (reference sequence). The germline V and J ends were trimmed by 0 bases and 6 bases, with 15 bases remaining between them.

V and J are TRBV4-3 and TRBJ1-5, with D unresolved. V lost 1 base, J lost 4 bases, and 14 bases lay in between. Germline CDR1 reads LGHNA; CDR2 reads YSLEER. The CDR3 runs 16 residues. The CDR3 here is CASSQGAGVSNQPQHF. CDR3 bases: TGCGCCAGCAGCCAAGGGGCCGGGGTTAGTAATCAGCCCCAGCATTTT.

The CDR3 region has the DNA TGTGCCAGCAGCCAAGACGGGGGATCAGGTTTTGAGCAGTACTTC. This encodes CASSQDGGSGFEQYF. The chain recombines TRBV14 with TRBJ2-7, with D perhaps matching TRBD2 (6 bases). The germline CDR1 and CDR2 sequences are SGHDN and FVKESK. Trimming removed 0 bases from V and 7 bases from J, with 16 bases in between. The CDR3 is 15 residues long. Combining the CDR3 with reference TRBV14 and TRBJ2-7 gives the whole variable domain EAGVTQFPSHSVIEKGQTVTLRCDPISGHDNLYWYRRVMGKEIKFLLHFVKESKQDESGMPNNRFLAERTGGTYSTLKVQPAELEDSGVYFCASSQDGGSGFEQYFGPGTRLTVT.

This chain uses TRBV30 with TRBJ2-2, with TRBD1 as a possible D gene (6 bases). The V gene lost 4 bases and the J gene lost 2 bases, with 14 bases spanning the gap. Germline V gene sequence: CDR1 GTSNPN, CDR2 SVGIG (reference sequence). This CDR3 region has 15 residues. The CDR3 DNA reads as TGTGCCTGGACCTTACAGGGAACTAACACCGGGGAGCTGTTTTTT. Translation: CAWTLQGTNTGELFF.

The V and J genes are TRBV4-1 and TRBJ2-2, with 11 bases aligning to TRBD2. V was clipped by 5 bases and J by 4 bases; unmatched bases: 3. CDR3 length: 15 amino acids. Germline CDR1 reads MGHRA; CDR2 reads YSYEKL. Here the CDR3 reads CASSLGLAVTGELFF. The CDR3 DNA reads as TGCGCCAGCAGCTTGGGACTAGCGGTCACCGGGGAGCTGTTTTTT.

The rearrangement links TRBV19 to TRBJ2-2; D may be TRBD1 or TRBD2 (5 bases each). Germline CDR1 LNHDA, CDR2 SQIVND (reference sequence). This CDR3 contains 14 residues. V lost 8 bases and J lost 7, with 17 bases in between. The CDR3 region is CASDPSGAHGELFF. The CDR3 nucleotides are TGTGCCAGTGACCCTTCCGGGGCGCACGGGGAGCTGTTTTTT. Using reference TRBV19 and TRBJ2-2 for the parts outside the CDR3, the full variable domain is DGGITQSPKYLFRKEGQNVTLSCEQNLNHDAMYWYRQDPGQGLRLIYYSQIVNDFQKGDIAEGYSVSREKKESFPLTVTSAQKNPTAFYLCASDPSGAHGELFFGEGSRLTVL.

The rearrangement joins TRBV2 to TRBJ1-3, with D unclear. There are 16 residues in the CDR3. Germline-derived CDR1 and CDR2 are SNHLY and FYNNEI. The ends were cut back, 4 bases at V and 2 bases at J, with 15 bases in the middle. The DNA for the CDR3 is TGTGCCAGCAGTGGGCGGCGGGCACTGACTGGAAACACCATATATTTT. Encoded protein: CASSGRRALTGNTIYF.

By its share, this clone is medium-sized. The J gene is TRBJ2-1, the V gene TRBV2; 12 bases are shared with TRBD2. The junction had 10 bases not matched to a gene; V was cut back by 6 bases and J by 10 bases. The CDR3 is 15 amino acids. CDR1 is SNHLY and CDR2 is FYNNEI in the germline V gene. In nucleotides, the CDR3 is TGTGCCAGCAGCCGTGGACTAGCGGGGCATGGGGAGCAGTTCTTC. Its protein product is CASSRGLAGHGEQFF.

The genes are TRBV18 and TRBJ1-5; D possibly corresponds to TRBD1 (5 bases). Germline lookup yields CDR1 KGHSH and CDR2 LQKENI. V was cut by 6 bases and J by 5 bases, with 11 bases left in between. CDR3 length: 13 residues. The CDR3 nucleotides are TGTGCCAGCTCCGGGACCTGGGATCAGCCCCAGCATTTT. Amino acid sequence: CASSGTWDQPQHF.

The V call is TRBV5-4, the J call TRBJ1-1, with D uncertain. Trimming left V 1 base short and J 1 base short, with 8 bases between. The CDR3 extends over 14 amino acids. Germline V lookup: CDR1 SGHNT, CDR2 YYREEE (reference sequence). CDR3 in amino acids: CASSLRGPNTEAFF. Written as DNA, the CDR3 is TGTGCCAGCAGCTTGCGCGGACCGAACACTGAAGCTTTCTTT.

The chain recombines TRBV5-6 with TRBJ2-3; unclear D gene. Per the germline V gene, CDR1 is SGHDT and CDR2 is YYEEEE. There are 16 residues in the CDR3. V dropped 2 bases and J dropped 3 bases, with 16 bases sitting between them. CDR3 in amino acids: CASSFVDSRWTDTQYF. The CDR3 coding sequence is TGTGCCAGCAGCTTTGTTGATTCGCGGTGGACAGATACGCAGTATTTT.

The gene calls are TRBV27 and TRBJ1-5; 9 positions match TRBD1. Trimming took 3 bases from V and 5 from J; bases not matched to a gene: 5. The CDR3 consists of 15 residues. The germline gives CDR1 MNHEY, CDR2 SMNVEV (reference sequence). Here the CDR3 reads CASSFRRQGDQPQHF. CDR3 nucleotide sequence: TGTGCCAGCAGTTTTCGGCGACAGGGGGATCAGCCCCAGCATTTT.

V is TRBV19 and J is TRBJ2-3; 9 positions match TRBD1. The V and J ends lost 5 bases and 7 bases, in that order; junction bases with no gene match: 7. The CDR3 totals 14 residues. CDR1 is LNHDA and CDR2 is SQIVND in the germline V gene (reference sequence). In nucleotides, the CDR3 is TGTGCCAGTAGTCCCCGGACAGGGGTCAATACGCAGTATTTT. Translated, it gives CASSPRTGVNTQYF. The whole variable domain, remainder taken from reference TRBV19 and TRBJ2-3, is DGGITQSPKYLFRKEGQNVTLSCEQNLNHDAMYWYRQDPGQGLRLIYYSQIVNDFQKGDIAEGYSVSREKKESFPLTVTSAQKNPTAFYLCASSPRTGVNTQYFGPGTRLTVL.

The chain uses TRBV4-1 and TRBJ1-5, with 7 positions matching TRBD1. Unmatched junction bases numbered 7, after V lost 0 bases and J lost 2 bases. Looked up from germline, CDR1 is MGHRA and CDR2 is YSYEKL. There are 17 residues in the CDR3. The CDR3 loop reads CASSQERGLGGNQPQHF. Here the CDR3 DNA reads TGCGCCAGCAGCCAAGAAAGGGGGCTCGGTGGCAATCAGCCCCAGCATTTT.

Here the CDR3 DNA reads TGTGCCAGCAGCCAAGTTCTCGCAGGGGCGTATAGCAATCAGCCCCAGCATTTT. This encodes CASSQVLAGAYSNQPQHF. This rearrangement joins TRBV4-2 to TRBJ1-5; TRBD1 is a possible D gene (6 bases). The CDR3 contains 18 residues. Germline loops: CDR1 LGHNA, CDR2 YNFKEQ. With 1 base removed from V and 0 bases from J, the gap between germline ends came to 16 bases.

The chain uses TRBV10-3 and TRBJ1-4, with D hard to call. The CDR3 spans 15 residues. The V end was cut by 3 bases, the J end by 5 bases, with 13 bases between. The germline gives CDR1 ENHRY, CDR2 SYGVKD. CDR3 amino acids: CAISERTAKNEKLFF. CDR3 nucleotide sequence: TGTGCCATCAGTGAACGAACGGCCAAAAATGAAAAACTGTTTTTT.

The V gene is TRBV19, the J gene TRBJ1-1; D is unresolved. The germline gives CDR1 LNHDA, CDR2 SQIVND (reference sequence). V dropped 3 bases and J dropped 0 bases, with 11 bases sitting between them. There are 15 residues in the CDR3. CDR3 coding DNA: TGTGCCAGTAGTATCGGGCTGCTGCTGAACACTGAAGCTTTCTTT. Encoded protein: CASSIGLLLNTEAFF.

The V gene is TRBV19, the J gene TRBJ2-2; D remains ambiguous. The CDR3 contains 12 residues. Germline lookup yields CDR1 LNHDA and CDR2 SQIVND (reference sequence). V dropped 3 bases and J dropped 6 bases, with 5 bases sitting between them. For the CDR3, the DNA is TGTGCCAGTAGTATCAGGTCCGGGGAGCTGTTTTTT. It yields the protein CASSIRSGELFF.

The chain couples TRBV7-2 to TRBJ2-7, with D perhaps matching TRBD2 (5 bases). Per germline, CDR1 SGHTA and CDR2 FQGNSA. With 1 base removed from V and 8 bases from J, the gap between germline ends came to 6 bases. The CDR3 runs 11 residues. The CDR3 loop is CASSLGGQQYF. For the CDR3, the DNA is TGTGCCAGCAGCTTAGGAGGGCAGCAGTACTTC.

This chain links TRBV28 with TRBJ2-7, with TRBD2 identical over 7 bases. The V gene's germline CDR1 is MDHEN and CDR2 SYDVKM. The CDR3 has 15 residues. V shed 3 bases, J shed 4 bases, and the junction held 9 bases outside the gene matches. CDR3 residues: CASSFTYREDYEQYF. The CDR3 DNA sequence: TGTGCCAGCAGTTTTACGTACCGGGAGGATTACGAGCAGTACTTC.

This rearrangement joins TRBV19 to TRBJ2-2; 7 bases are a match to TRBD1. The CDR3 contains 14 residues. V was pared by 3 bases and J by 4 bases, with 2 bases of the junction left unmatched. Germline V lookup: CDR1 LNHDA, CDR2 SQIVND (reference sequence). CDR3: CASSIRGTTGELFF. For the CDR3, the DNA is TGTGCCAGTAGTATCAGGGGGACCACCGGGGAGCTGTTTTTT.